A single sample is the source of the 16 T cell receptor beta chains below, sequenced in a study of early T cells in non-severe SARS-CoV-2 infection. MiXCR, applied by TCRdb to the 5' RACE reads, yields one record per CDR3 protein. Of 65,000 to 80,000 distinct CDR3 sequences in the sample, about 13% were seen once. The sample taken for sequencing was whole blood. The receptors originated from an adult who was a healthcare worker with PCR-confirmed SARS-CoV-2 infection or an uninfected control (not recorded which).

This clonotype has a count of ten or more. V and J are TRBV24-1 and TRBJ2-1, with 10 bases matching TRBD2. Germline V gene lookup returns CDR1 KGHDR and CDR2 SFDVKD. The CDR3 is made up of 15 amino acids. Trimming cost V 3 bases and J 2 bases; bases outside gene matches: 0. CDR3 in amino acids: CATSDSGRAYNEQFF. CDR3 DNA sequence: TGTGCCACCAGTGATAGCGGGAGGGCCTACAATGAGCAGTTCTTC.

The chain has TRBV4-1 and TRBJ2-5; 7 bases are shared with TRBD1. The CDR3 extends over 15 amino acids. The germline CDR1 and CDR2 sequences are MGHRA and YSYEKL. Losses at the gene ends were 1 base for V and 5 bases for J; bases not matched to a gene: 7. CDR3: CASSQAGTVIETQYF. As DNA, the CDR3 is TGCGCCAGCAGCCAAGCCGGGACAGTGATTGAGACCCAGTACTTC.

The chain carries TRBV11-2 and TRBJ2-1; 12 bases are a match to TRBD2. Looked up from germline, CDR1 is SGHAT and CDR2 is FQNNGV. V lost 1 base, J lost 14 bases, and 6 bases stayed unmatched. CDR3 length: 14 residues. CDR3 region: CASSLGASGRDKFF. The CDR3 DNA follows: TGTGCCAGCAGCTTAGGGGCTAGCGGGAGGGATAAGTTCTTC.

This clonotype was observed many times. The chain combines TRBV18 with TRBJ2-6; D unresolved. This CDR3 has 15 amino acids. Trimming pared 4 bases from V and 0 bases from J, leaving 7 bases between. Germline V gene lookup returns CDR1 KGHSH and CDR2 LQKENI. CDR3 region: CASSLSVSGANVLTF. CDR3 sequence (DNA): TGTGCCAGCTCACTAAGTGTCTCTGGGGCCAACGTCCTGACTTTC. Supplemented by reference TRBV18 and TRBJ2-6, the full variable domain reads NAGVMQNPRHLVRRRGQEARLRCSPMKGHSHVYWYRQLPEEGLKFMVYLQKENIIDESGMPKERFSAEFPKEGPSILRIQQVVRGDSAAYFCASSLSVSGANVLTFGAGSRLTVL.

This sequence joins TRBV7-9 and TRBJ1-1; 9 bases agree with TRBD1. V dropped 10 bases and J dropped 0; count of bases not matched to a gene: 15. CDR1 and CDR2 (germline): SEHNR, FQNEAQ (reference sequence). CDR3 length: 17 amino acids. The CDR3 nucleotides read TGTGCCAACAGTCCAACGGACAGGGGAACATTGAACACTGAAGCTTTCTTT. This sequence encodes CANSPTDRGTLNTEAFF. The full variable domain, rest sourced from reference TRBV7-9 and TRBJ1-1, is DTGVSQNPRHKITKRGQNVTFRCDPISEHNRLYWYRQTLGQGPEFLTYFQNEAQLEKSRLLSDRFSAERPKGSFSTLEIQRTEQGDSAMYLCANSPTDRGTLNTEAFFGQGTRLTVV.

This clonotype showed up many times. J is TRBJ1-6 and V is TRBV28; TRBD1 is a possible D gene (5 bases). Deletions cut 2 bases from V and 8 bases from J, with 7 bases between. Germline V lookup: CDR1 MDHEN, CDR2 SYDVKM. This CDR3 is built from 13 residues. CDR3 sequence (DNA): TGTGCCAGCAGTTTAATGGGGGATTCACCCCTCCACTTT. It is translated as CASSLMGDSPLHF.

This clonotype came up a few times. The gene calls are TRBV19 and TRBJ1-5, with D possibly matching TRBD1 (5 bases). CDR1 is LNHDA and CDR2 is SQIVND in the germline V gene (reference sequence). V was trimmed by 7 bases and J by 1 base, leaving 11 bases between them. The CDR3 extends over 14 amino acids. CDR3 nucleotides: TGTGCCAGTACCCCTGGGGGAAGCAATCAGCCCCAGCATTTT. It translates to CASTPGGSNQPQHF. The variable domain in full, completed from reference TRBV19 and TRBJ1-5, reads DGGITQSPKYLFRKEGQNVTLSCEQNLNHDAMYWYRQDPGQGLRLIYYSQIVNDFQKGDIAEGYSVSREKKESFPLTVTSAQKNPTAFYLCASTPGGSNQPQHFGDGTRLSIL.

J is TRBJ2-1 and V is TRBV7-3, with TRBD2 identical over 8 bases. J lost 12 bases, V lost 4 bases, and 11 bases had no gene match. The CDR3 is 14 residues long. CDR1 is SGHTA and CDR2 is FQGTGA in the germline V gene. This CDR3 reads CASSSVGSGSVQFF. CDR3 coding DNA: TGTGCCAGCAGCTCAGTTGGCAGCGGGAGCGTGCAGTTCTTC.

This clonotype was detected only a few times. The J gene is TRBJ1-1, the V gene TRBV29-1; possible D gene TRBD1, 5 bases. The CDR3 spans 12 residues. Germline V gene sequence: CDR1 SQVTM, CDR2 ANQGSEA. V lost 4 bases, J lost 4 bases, and 10 bases lay in between. The DNA of the CDR3 is TGCAGCGTTGGGGAGGGGAGCACTGAAGCTTTCTTT. It specifies CSVGEGSTEAFF. The whole variable domain, remainder taken from reference TRBV29-1 and TRBJ1-1, is SAVISQKPSRDICQRGTSLTIQCQVDSQVTMMFWYRQQPGQSLTLIATANQGSEATYESGFVIDKFPISRPNLTFSTLTVSNMSPEDSSIYLCSVGEGSTEAFFGQGTRLTVV.

This clonotype has at least ten counts. The rearrangement links TRBV12-3 or TRBV12-4 to TRBJ1-6, with 7 bases identical to TRBD1. The V gene end was trimmed by 7 bases and the J gene end by 7 bases; junction bases not matched to a gene: 10. The CDR3 loop spans 15 amino acids. The CDR3: CASNEPGQINSPLHF. For the CDR3, the DNA is TGTGCCAGCAATGAACCGGGACAGATAAATTCACCCCTCCACTTT.

The table lists this clonotype with many counts. The CDR3 sequence: CASSLWTGTYEQYF. DNA of the CDR3: TGTGCCAGCAGCTTATGGACAGGGACCTACGAGCAGTACTTC. The chain employs TRBV5-4 and TRBJ2-7; TRBD1 matches at 8 bases. The V gene's germline CDR1 is SGHNT and CDR2 YYREEE (reference sequence). The J segment lost 2 bases and the V segment lost 2 bases, leaving 3 bases of the junction unmatched. This CDR3 comprises 14 residues.

This clonotype occurred a few times. The V gene is TRBV5-1, the J gene TRBJ1-1; weak D call: TRBD1 (5 bases). Germline CDR1 SGHRS, CDR2 YFSETQ. This CDR3 contains 13 residues. V was shortened by 4 bases and J by 5 bases, with 12 bases between the two germline ends. The CDR3 loop reads CASSGAEYTEAFF. CDR3 DNA sequence: TGCGCCAGCAGCGGGGCGGAATATACTGAAGCTTTCTTT.

The rearrangement uses TRBV3-1 and TRBJ2-7, with D perhaps matching TRBD2 (6 bases). The CDR3 sequence is 12 residues long. The germline gives CDR1 LGHDT, CDR2 YNNKEL (reference sequence). V shed 3 bases and J shed 4 bases, with 7 bases lying between them. The CDR3 DNA follows: TGTGCCAGCAGCCAGGGGAGGTACGAGCAGTACTTC. Amino acid sequence: CASSQGRYEQYF.

This clonotype was seen only a few times. The chain uses TRBV12-3 or TRBV12-4 and TRBJ1-1, with TRBD1 matching over 7 bases. V shed 7 bases, J shed 11 bases, and the junction held 10 bases outside the gene matches. The CDR3 runs to 12 residues. The CDR3 nucleotides are TGTGCCAGCACTTATTCCCAGGGGGATGCTTTCTTT. Encoded protein: CASTYSQGDAFF.

This sequence joins TRBV29-1 and TRBJ1-1, with 7 bases lining up with TRBD1. Germline V gene lookup returns CDR1 SQVTM and CDR2 ANQGSEA. This CDR3 region has 13 residues. V lost 6 bases and J lost 6; bases outside the gene matches: 10. CDR3 DNA sequence: TGCAGCGTGGCGCGTACAGGGGAATCTGAAGCTTTCTTT. This gives the protein CSVARTGESEAFF.

This clonotype was observed a few times. The gene calls are TRBV7-9 and TRBJ2-1, with D possibly TRBD2 on 6 matching bases. The CDR3 runs 16 residues. V lost 4 bases, J lost 7 bases, and 20 bases lay in between. Per germline, CDR1 SEHNR and CDR2 FQNEAQ (reference sequence). The chain's CDR3 is CASSSSDRRDWNEQFF. CDR3 DNA sequence: TGTGCCAGCAGCTCCTCCGACCGGAGGGATTGGAATGAGCAGTTCTTC.